Shown below are 30 T cell receptor beta chains from a single sample sequenced in a study of T-cell memory formation after mild COVID-19. One entry per CDR3 protein results from TCRdb running MiXCR on the 5' RACE reads. The sample consists of fewer than 650,000 distinct CDR3 sequences, less than 25% of them appearing once. The material sequenced was PBMCs or a T cell subset sorted from them (not recorded which). All receptors derive from an adult woman who had mild COVID-19 (a few samples of this study predate the infection). Cell type and time point are not known.

The chain combines TRBV4-1 with TRBJ2-2; a possible D gene is TRBD1 (7 bases). This CDR3 is built from 15 residues. V lost 1 base to trimming and J lost 6 bases, with 12 bases between them. Germline loops: CDR1 MGHRA, CDR2 YSYEKL. The CDR3 region is CASSQVDRDSGELFF. CDR3 DNA sequence: TGCGCCAGCAGCCAAGTTGACAGGGACTCCGGGGAGCTGTTTTTT.

This sequence joins TRBV30 and TRBJ2-3; TRBD1 matches 7 bases. Trimming removed 5 bases from V and 1 base from J; junction bases left unmatched: 0. Germline CDR1 GTSNPN, CDR2 SVGIG (reference sequence). The CDR3 sequence is 12 residues long. CDR3 amino acids: CAWDRGTDTQYF. CDR3 nucleotides: TGTGCCTGGGACAGGGGCACAGATACGCAGTATTTT.

The chain's CDR3 is CASSYRPGSSNEQFF. The CDR3 DNA reads as TGTGCCAGCAGTTACCGGCCAGGGTCAAGCAATGAGCAGTTCTTC. The rearrangement joins TRBV6-6 to TRBJ2-1; the D gene is possibly TRBD1 (5 bases). Germline CDR1 MNHNY, CDR2 SVGAGI (reference sequence). This CDR3 has 15 residues. V was clipped by 2 bases and J by 6 bases, with 14 bases between them.

This chain connects TRBV6-1 to TRBJ1-5, with TRBD1 identical over 7 bases. There are 13 residues in the CDR3. The junction had 5 bases not matched to a gene; V was cut back by 6 bases and J by 6 bases. In germline, CDR1 is MNHNS, CDR2 SASEGT. The CDR3 sequence: CASREQGVQPQHF. The CDR3 coding sequence is TGTGCCAGCAGGGAGCAGGGGGTTCAGCCCCAGCATTTT.

This clonotype was seen a few times. The gene calls are TRBV7-2 and TRBJ2-1; D may be TRBD1 or TRBD2 (5 bases each). Germline CDR1 is SGHTA and CDR2 is FQGNSA. The germline V and J ends were trimmed by 5 bases and 13 bases, with 12 bases remaining between them. The CDR3 has 11 residues. CDR3 sequence reads: CASSRDLFQFF. CDR3 nucleotide sequence: TGTGCCAGCAGCCGGGACCTATTTCAGTTCTTC.

This chain connects TRBV12-3 or TRBV12-4 to TRBJ2-3; D not resolved. With 0 bases removed from V and 2 bases from J, the gap between germline ends came to 3 bases. The CDR3 loop spans 13 amino acids. CDR3 nucleotide sequence: TGTGCCAGCAGTTTAGCAGACACAGATACGCAGTATTTT. Its protein is CASSLADTDTQYF.

This clonotype has a handful of counts. The rearrangement uses TRBV10-3 and TRBJ2-3; no clear D. The CDR3 runs to 13 residues. Trimming pared 9 bases from V and 2 bases from J, leaving 12 bases between. Germline lookup yields CDR1 ENHRY and CDR2 SYGVKD. The CDR3 loop reads CAIRYVDTDTQYF. The DNA of the CDR3 is TGTGCCATTCGTTACGTCGACACAGATACGCAGTATTTT.

This clonotype was recorded a few times. This chain's CDR3 is CASSANRVGEQYF. CDR3 bases: TGTGCCAGCAGCGCGAACAGGGTTGGAGAGCAGTACTTC. This chain links TRBV9 with TRBJ2-7; D is perhaps TRBD1 (6 bases). The germline CDR1 and CDR2 sequences are SGDLS and YYNGEE. This CDR3 comprises 13 residues. V gave up 3 bases and J gave up 7 bases, with 14 bases separating them.

The rearrangement uses TRBV11-1 and TRBJ1-2; D is ambiguous. V was shortened by 2 bases and J by 4 bases, with 11 bases between the two germline ends. The CDR3 totals 14 residues. The V gene's germline CDR1 is SGHAT and CDR2 FQDESV (reference sequence). The CDR3 spells CASSLLQVIYGYTF. DNA for the CDR3: TGTGCCAGCAGCTTACTCCAGGTGATCTATGGCTACACCTTC.

This chain links TRBV18 with TRBJ1-1, with D maybe TRBD1 (6 bases). The V gene lost 6 bases and the J gene lost 10 bases, with 15 bases spanning the gap. The V gene's germline CDR1 is KGHSH and CDR2 LQKENI. This CDR3 is built from 12 residues. CDR3 bases: TGTGCCAGCTCCCCGGGGGCCAGGAGAGCTTTCTTT. It translates to CASSPGARRAFF.

This chain joins TRBV7-6 and TRBJ2-1; 9 bases agree with TRBD1. The CDR3 runs 15 residues. Germline trimming cut 5 bases from V and 2 bases from J; bases unmatched to any gene: 4. Germline CDR1 is SGHVS and CDR2 is FNYEAQ. CDR3 nucleotides: TGTGCCAGCAGCCGAACAGGGGGCACCTACAATGAGCAGTTCTTC. This encodes CASSRTGGTYNEQFF.

This clonotype has only a few counts. V gene TRBV25-1 combines with J gene TRBJ2-7; D may match TRBD1 or TRBD2 (6 bases each). Germline V lookup: CDR1 MGHDK, CDR2 SYGVNS. The ends were cut back, 6 bases at V and 7 bases at J, with 13 bases in the middle. CDR3 length: 12 residues. CDR3 protein: CASREQGGEQYF. In DNA, the CDR3 is TGTGCCAGCAGAGAACAGGGAGGTGAGCAGTACTTC.

J is TRBJ1-5 and V is TRBV6-5; the D gene is possibly TRBD1 (5 bases). Germline CDR1 MNHEY, CDR2 SVGAGI. This CDR3 region has 15 residues. V was cut by 0 bases and J by 5 bases, with 11 bases left in between. As DNA, the CDR3 is TGTGCCAGCAGTTACTCACGGGGGTCGCATCAGCCCCAGCATTTT. Protein product: CASSYSRGSHQPQHF.

The chain couples TRBV11-3 to TRBJ2-1; 10 bases agree with TRBD2. V dropped 7 bases and J dropped 5; count of bases not matched to a gene: 11. The CDR3 sequence is 16 residues long. CDR1 and CDR2 (germline): SGHNT, YENEEA. The CDR3 loop is CASTFASGRANNEQFF. CDR3 nucleotide sequence: TGTGCCAGCACCTTTGCGAGCGGGAGGGCCAACAATGAGCAGTTCTTC.

There are a few counts of this clonotype. This sequence joins TRBV7-8 and TRBJ1-5; TRBD1 might be the D (5 bases). Per germline, CDR1 SGHVS and CDR2 FQNEAQ. The length of the CDR3 is 16 residues. Trimming removed 1 base at V and 0 bases at J, with 10 bases between. The CDR3 coding sequence is TGTGCCAGCAGCTTAGGCAGGGTATATAGCAATCAGCCCCAGCATTTT. Residues: CASSLGRVYSNQPQHF.

Ten or more counts support this clonotype. The V gene is TRBV6-2 or TRBV6-3, the J gene TRBJ1-1, with 11 positions matching TRBD1. Germline CDR1 MNHEY, CDR2 SVGEGT. Trimming cost V 5 bases and J 5 bases; bases outside gene matches: 7. This CDR3 is built from 15 residues. The CDR3 region is CASSDLGTGGTEAFF. DNA for the CDR3: TGTGCCAGCAGTGACCTTGGGACAGGGGGGACTGAAGCTTTCTTT.

At least ten counts were recorded for this clonotype. The J gene is TRBJ2-7, the V gene TRBV6-2 or TRBV6-3; a weak D match, TRBD2 (6 bases). The germline V gene encodes CDR1 MNHEY and CDR2 SVGEGT. There are 13 residues in the CDR3. V lost 0 bases, J lost 6 bases, and 9 bases lay in between. The CDR3 nucleotides are TGTGCCAGCAGTTACTCGGGGGGTGGCGAGCAGTACTTC. Translated, it gives CASSYSGGGEQYF.

The sample holds a few counts of this clonotype. The chain uses TRBV7-9 and TRBJ1-2; 7 bases fit TRBD1. The germline V gene has CDR1 SEHNR and CDR2 FQNEAQ (reference sequence). This CDR3 has 14 amino acids. V lost 5 bases, J lost 3 bases, and 6 bases stayed unmatched. The chain's CDR3 is CASSPSQGDYGYTF. DNA for the CDR3: TGTGCCAGCAGCCCCTCCCAGGGGGACTATGGCTACACCTTC.

The chain joins TRBV6-2 or TRBV6-3 to TRBJ2-1; D is uncertain. Germline loops: CDR1 MNHEY, CDR2 SVGEGT. The V end was cut by 2 bases, the J end by 13 bases, with 9 bases between. The CDR3 totals 11 residues. The CDR3 is CASSYGLAQFF. In DNA, the CDR3 is TGTGCCAGCAGTTACGGCCTGGCCCAGTTCTTC.

This clonotype has just a few counts. The genes are TRBV29-1 and TRBJ1-2, with D possibly TRBD1 on 5 matching bases. Germline values: CDR1 SQVTM, CDR2 ANQGSEA. V lost 4 bases and J 8 bases, leaving 11 bases between the germline ends. The CDR3 runs to 11 residues. The CDR3 nucleotides read TGCAGCGTTGCTTCAGGGAGAGGCTACACCTTC. It encodes CSVASGRGYTF.

This clonotype was picked up a small number of times. This rearrangement joins TRBV24-1 to TRBJ2-5, with D unclear. The CDR3 consists of 11 residues. V shed 6 bases and J shed 7 bases, with 8 bases lying between them. Germline values: CDR1 KGHDR, CDR2 SFDVKD. This CDR3 reads CATSSVGTQYF. CDR3 nucleotide sequence: TGTGCCACCAGTTCGGTGGGGACCCAGTACTTC.

V gene TRBV20-1 combines with J gene TRBJ2-2, with TRBD2 matching 10 bases. V lost 6 bases to trimming and J lost 1 base; unmatched junction nucleotides: 5. The CDR3 runs 15 residues. CDR1 is DFQATT, CDR2 SNEGSKA, per germline (reference sequence). The CDR3 region is CSAGRTSGNTGELFF. CDR3 nucleotide sequence: TGCAGTGCGGGTAGGACTAGCGGGAACACCGGGGAGCTGTTTTTT.

In this sample, this clonotype turned up a few times. V usage is TRBV6-2 or TRBV6-3 and J usage is TRBJ2-1, with TRBD2 matching over 12 bases. The ends lost 7 bases at V and 6 bases at J; junction bases unmatched: 13. Germline V gene lookup returns CDR1 MNHEY and CDR2 SVGEGT. This CDR3 is built from 17 residues. In DNA, the CDR3 is TGTGCCAGCACCGGAGGACCTAGCGGGAGGGCCGCCAATGAGCAGTTCTTC. It translates to CASTGGPSGRAANEQFF.

V usage is TRBV9 and J usage is TRBJ2-6; D is ambiguous. The ends were cut back, 2 bases at V and 4 bases at J, with 4 bases in the middle. The CDR3 runs to 13 residues. Germline V CDR1 and CDR2: SGDLS, YYNGEE. Here the CDR3 DNA reads TGTGCCAGCAGCGTCCCGGGGGCCAACGTCCTGACTTTC. This gives the protein CASSVPGANVLTF.

The chain is built from TRBV12-3 or TRBV12-4 and TRBJ1-6; 11 bases agree with TRBD1. This CDR3 region has 18 residues. The J segment lost 7 bases and the V segment lost 5 bases, leaving 13 bases of the junction unmatched. CDR3: CASSLEGLGDRGNSPLHF. In nucleotides, the CDR3 is TGTGCCAGCAGTCTCGAAGGGCTCGGGGACAGGGGGAATTCACCCCTCCACTTT.

The gene calls are TRBV18 and TRBJ2-2; no clear D gene. The germline CDR1 and CDR2 sequences are KGHSH and LQKENI. V was pared by 0 bases and J by 9 bases, with 14 bases between. The length of the CDR3 is 15 residues. The CDR3 DNA reads TGTGCCAGCTCACCACCTGCTCCCGAGAACAGGGAGCTGTTTTTT. Translation: CASSPPAPENRELFF.

The rearrangement uses TRBV5-1 and TRBJ2-3; no reliable D call. From germline, CDR1 is SGHRS and CDR2 YFSETQ. V lost 5 bases and J lost 0, with 13 bases in between. The CDR3 has 15 residues. CDR3 bases: TGCGCCAGCAGGGTAGCCAGCTCTAGCACAGATACGCAGTATTTT. Its protein product is CASRVASSSTDTQYF. The full variable domain, rest sourced from reference TRBV5-1 and TRBJ2-3, is KAGVTQTPRYLIKTRGQQVTLSCSPISGHRSVSWYQQTPGQGLQFLFEYFSETQRNKGNFPGRFSGRQFSNSRSEMNVSTLELGDSALYLCASRVASSSTDTQYFGPGTRLTVL.

The table lists this clonotype with a few counts. A read error may account for a junction end that differs from germline. The chain couples TRBV7-7 to TRBJ2-5; no firm D call. Looked up from germline, CDR1 is SSHAT and CDR2 is FNYEAQ (reference sequence). The CDR3 is made up of 13 amino acids. CDR3 coding DNA: TGTGCTAGCAGCAGTAACTACGCGGAGACCCAGTACTTC. This codes for CASSSNYAETQYF.

The chain links TRBV29-1 to TRBJ2-7; 7 bases align to TRBD2. This CDR3 is built from 13 residues. CDR1 and CDR2 from the germline V gene are SQVTM and ANQGSEA. Trimming removed 7 bases from V and 2 bases from J; junction bases left unmatched: 8. Written as DNA, the CDR3 is TGCAGCGCTCTTTGGGGGGGAACCTACGAGCAGTACTTC. Amino acids: CSALWGGTYEQYF.

This clonotype was seen a few times. One end of the junction varies from germline; a read error may be responsible. The rearrangement links TRBV28 to TRBJ1-1; 8 nucleotides match TRBD1. CDR1 and CDR2 (germline): MDHEN, SYDVKM. The CDR3 extends over 11 amino acids. CDR3 residues: CACRGLGEAFF. CDR3 nucleotides: TGTGCCTGCAGGGGGCTGGGTGAAGCTTTCTTT.